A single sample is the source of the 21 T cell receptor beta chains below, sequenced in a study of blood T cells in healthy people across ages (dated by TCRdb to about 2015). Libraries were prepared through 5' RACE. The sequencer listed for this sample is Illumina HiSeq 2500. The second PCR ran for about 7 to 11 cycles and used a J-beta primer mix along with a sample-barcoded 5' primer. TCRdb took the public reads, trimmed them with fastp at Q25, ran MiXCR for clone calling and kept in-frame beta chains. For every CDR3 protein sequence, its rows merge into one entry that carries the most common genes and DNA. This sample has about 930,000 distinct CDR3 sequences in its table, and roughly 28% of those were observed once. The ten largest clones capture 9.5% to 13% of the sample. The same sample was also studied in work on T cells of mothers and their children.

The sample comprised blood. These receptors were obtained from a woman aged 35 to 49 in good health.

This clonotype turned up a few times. In DNA, the CDR3 is TGTGCCACCAGCAGAGATCTTGGGACAGCTAAGGATCAGCCCCAGCATTTT. Protein product: CATSRDLGTAKDQPQHF. The chain carries TRBV15 and TRBJ1-5; 7 nucleotides match TRBD1. V lost 0 bases, J lost 5 bases, and 10 bases stayed unmatched. The germline V gene encodes CDR1 LNHNV and CDR2 YYDKDF (reference sequence). The CDR3 is made up of 17 amino acids.

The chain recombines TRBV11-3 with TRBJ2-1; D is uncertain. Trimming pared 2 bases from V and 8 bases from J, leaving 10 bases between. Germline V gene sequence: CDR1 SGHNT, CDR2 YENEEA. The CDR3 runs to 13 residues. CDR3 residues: CASSLSRMDEQFF. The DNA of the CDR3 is TGTGCCAGCAGCTTATCTAGGATGGATGAGCAGTTCTTC.

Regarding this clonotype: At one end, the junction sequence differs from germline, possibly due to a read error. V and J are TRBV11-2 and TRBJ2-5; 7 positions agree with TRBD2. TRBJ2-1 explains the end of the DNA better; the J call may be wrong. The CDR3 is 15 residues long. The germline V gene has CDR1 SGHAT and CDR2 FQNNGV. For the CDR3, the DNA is TGCGCCAGCAGAGAGGCGAGCGGGGAAAGGAGCACCCAGTTCTTC. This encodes CASREASGERSTQFF.

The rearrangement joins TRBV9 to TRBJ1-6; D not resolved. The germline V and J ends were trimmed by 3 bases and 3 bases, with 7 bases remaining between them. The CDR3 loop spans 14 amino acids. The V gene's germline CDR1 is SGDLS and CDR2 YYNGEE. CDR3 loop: CASSAQIYNSPLHF. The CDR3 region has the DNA TGTGCCAGCAGCGCACAGATCTATAATTCACCCCTCCACTTT.

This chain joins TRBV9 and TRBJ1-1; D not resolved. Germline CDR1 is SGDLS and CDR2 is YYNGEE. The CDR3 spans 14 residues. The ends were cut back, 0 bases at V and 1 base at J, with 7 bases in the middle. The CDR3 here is CASSVEGKNTEAFF. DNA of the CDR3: TGTGCCAGCAGCGTAGAGGGCAAGAACACTGAAGCTTTCTTT.

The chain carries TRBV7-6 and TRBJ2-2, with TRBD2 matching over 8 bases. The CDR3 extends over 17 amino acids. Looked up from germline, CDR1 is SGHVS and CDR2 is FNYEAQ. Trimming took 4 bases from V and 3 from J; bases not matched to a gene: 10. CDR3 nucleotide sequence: TGTGCCAGCAGCTCTCCCCCGCGGGGGGCGGACACCGGGGAGCTGTTTTTT. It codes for CASSSPPRGADTGELFF. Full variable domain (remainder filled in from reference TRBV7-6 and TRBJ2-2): GAGVSQSPRYKVTKRGQDVALRCDPISGHVSLYWYRQALGQGPEFLTYFNYEAQQDKSGLPNDRFSAERPEGSISTLTIQRTEQRDSAMYRCASSSPPRGADTGELFFGEGSRLTVL.

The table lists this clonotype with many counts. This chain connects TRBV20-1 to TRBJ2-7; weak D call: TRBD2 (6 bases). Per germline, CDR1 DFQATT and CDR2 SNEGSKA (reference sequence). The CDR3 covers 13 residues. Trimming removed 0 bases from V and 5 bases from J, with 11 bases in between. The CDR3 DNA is TGCAGTGCTAGAGATCTAGCGTACCACGAGCAGTACTTC. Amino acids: CSARDLAYHEQYF.

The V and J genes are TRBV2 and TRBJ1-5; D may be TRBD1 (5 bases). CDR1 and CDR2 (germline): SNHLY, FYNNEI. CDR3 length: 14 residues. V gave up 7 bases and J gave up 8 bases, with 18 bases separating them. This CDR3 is CASNTRAGIEPQHF. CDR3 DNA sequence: TGTGCCAGCAATACCAGGGCGGGCATAGAGCCCCAGCATTTT.

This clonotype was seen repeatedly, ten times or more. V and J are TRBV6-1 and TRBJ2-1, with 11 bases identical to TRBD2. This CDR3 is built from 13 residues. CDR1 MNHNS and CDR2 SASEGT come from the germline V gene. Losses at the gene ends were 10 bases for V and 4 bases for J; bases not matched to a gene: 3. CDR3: CATGLAEYNEQFF. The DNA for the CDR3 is TGTGCCACGGGACTAGCGGAATACAATGAGCAGTTCTTC.

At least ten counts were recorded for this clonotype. The DNA for the CDR3 is TGTGCCAGCAGCGTATCGGGGTCTTACAATGAGCAGTTCTTC. It encodes CASSVSGSYNEQFF. The genes are TRBV9 and TRBJ2-1, with D tentatively TRBD2 (5 bases). This CDR3 is built from 14 residues. Trimming pared 1 base from V and 4 bases from J, leaving 9 bases between. Germline CDR1 is SGDLS and CDR2 is YYNGEE.

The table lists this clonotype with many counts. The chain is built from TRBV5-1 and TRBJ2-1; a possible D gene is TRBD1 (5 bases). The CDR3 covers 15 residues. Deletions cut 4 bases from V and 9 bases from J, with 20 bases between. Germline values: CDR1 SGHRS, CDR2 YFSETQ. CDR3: CASSGSGLSRGEQFF. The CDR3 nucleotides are TGCGCCAGCAGCGGATCCGGGTTAAGTAGGGGTGAGCAGTTCTTC.

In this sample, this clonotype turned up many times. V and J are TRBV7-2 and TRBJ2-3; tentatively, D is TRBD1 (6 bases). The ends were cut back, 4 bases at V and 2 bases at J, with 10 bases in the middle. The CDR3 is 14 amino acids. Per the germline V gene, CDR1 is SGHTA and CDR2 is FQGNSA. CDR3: CASSWDINTDTQYF. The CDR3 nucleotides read TGTGCCAGCAGCTGGGACATTAACACAGATACGCAGTATTTT.

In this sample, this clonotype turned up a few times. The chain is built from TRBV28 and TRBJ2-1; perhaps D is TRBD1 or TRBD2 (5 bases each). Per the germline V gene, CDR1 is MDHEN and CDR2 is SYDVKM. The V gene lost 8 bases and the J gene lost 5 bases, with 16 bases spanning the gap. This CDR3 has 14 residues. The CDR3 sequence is CASGGPDLNNEQFF. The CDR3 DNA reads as TGTGCCAGCGGGGGACCCGACTTAAACAATGAGCAGTTCTTC.

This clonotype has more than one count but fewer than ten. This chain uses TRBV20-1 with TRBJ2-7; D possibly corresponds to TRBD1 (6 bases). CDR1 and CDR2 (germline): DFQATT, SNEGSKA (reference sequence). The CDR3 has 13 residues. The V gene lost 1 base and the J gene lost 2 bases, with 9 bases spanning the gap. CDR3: CSARVGAPYEQYF. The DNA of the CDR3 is TGCAGTGCTAGAGTGGGGGCCCCCTACGAGCAGTACTTC.

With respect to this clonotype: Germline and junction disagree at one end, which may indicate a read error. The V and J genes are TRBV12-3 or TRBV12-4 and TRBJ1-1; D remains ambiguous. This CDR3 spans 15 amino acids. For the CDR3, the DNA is TGTGCCTGCAGTAGTAGAGTCGGGATCAACACTGAAGCTTTCTTT. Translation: CACSSRVGINTEAFF.

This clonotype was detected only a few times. CDR3 sequence: CASSYGMPYEQYF. The CDR3 nucleotides read TGTGCCAGCAGTTACGGGATGCCCTACGAGCAGTACTTC. V usage is TRBV6-2 or TRBV6-3 and J usage is TRBJ2-7, with D hard to call. The CDR3 is 13 residues long. CDR1 is MNHEY and CDR2 is SVGEGT in the germline V gene. V gave up 2 bases and J gave up 2 bases, with 7 bases separating them.

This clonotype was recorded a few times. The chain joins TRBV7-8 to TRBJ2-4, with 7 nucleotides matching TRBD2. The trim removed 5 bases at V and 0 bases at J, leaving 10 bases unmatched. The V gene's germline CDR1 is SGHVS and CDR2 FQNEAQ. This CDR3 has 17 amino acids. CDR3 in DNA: TGTGCCAGCAGCGCGCACGGGGGGTTCGTAGCCAAAAACATTCAGTACTTC. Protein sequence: CASSAHGGFVAKNIQYF.

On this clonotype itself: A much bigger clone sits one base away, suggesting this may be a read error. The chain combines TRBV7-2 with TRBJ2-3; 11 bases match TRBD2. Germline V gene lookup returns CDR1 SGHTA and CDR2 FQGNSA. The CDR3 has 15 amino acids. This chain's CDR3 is CAGSPSGLAADTQYF. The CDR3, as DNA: TGTGCCGGCAGCCCCTCGGGACTAGCGGCAGATACGCAGTATTTT.

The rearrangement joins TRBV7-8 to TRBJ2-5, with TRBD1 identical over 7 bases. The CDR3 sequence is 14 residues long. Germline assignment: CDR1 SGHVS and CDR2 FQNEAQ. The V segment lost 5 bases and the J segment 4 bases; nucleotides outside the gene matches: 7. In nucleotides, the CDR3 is TGTGCCAGCAGCGTAGACAGGGTCTCAGAGACCCAGTACTTC. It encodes CASSVDRVSETQYF. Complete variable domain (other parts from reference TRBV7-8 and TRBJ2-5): GAGVSQSPRYKVAKRGQDVALRCDPISGHVSLFWYQQALGQGPEFLTYFQNEAQLDKSGLPSDRFFAERPEGSVSTLKIQRTQQEDSAVYLCASSVDRVSETQYFGPGTRLLVL.

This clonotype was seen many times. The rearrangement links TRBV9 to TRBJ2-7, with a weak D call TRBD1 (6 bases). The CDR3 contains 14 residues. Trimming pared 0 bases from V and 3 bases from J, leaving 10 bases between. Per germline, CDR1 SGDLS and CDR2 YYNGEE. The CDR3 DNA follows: TGTGCCAGCAGCGTAGAAACAGGGATCTACGAGCAGTACTTC. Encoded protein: CASSVETGIYEQYF.

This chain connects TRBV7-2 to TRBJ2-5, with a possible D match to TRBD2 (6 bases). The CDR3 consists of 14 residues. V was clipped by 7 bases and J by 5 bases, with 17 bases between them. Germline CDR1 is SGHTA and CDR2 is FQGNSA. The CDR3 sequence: CASTWGGTPETQYF. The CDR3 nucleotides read TGTGCCAGCACCTGGGGCGGGACCCCGGAGACCCAGTACTTC.